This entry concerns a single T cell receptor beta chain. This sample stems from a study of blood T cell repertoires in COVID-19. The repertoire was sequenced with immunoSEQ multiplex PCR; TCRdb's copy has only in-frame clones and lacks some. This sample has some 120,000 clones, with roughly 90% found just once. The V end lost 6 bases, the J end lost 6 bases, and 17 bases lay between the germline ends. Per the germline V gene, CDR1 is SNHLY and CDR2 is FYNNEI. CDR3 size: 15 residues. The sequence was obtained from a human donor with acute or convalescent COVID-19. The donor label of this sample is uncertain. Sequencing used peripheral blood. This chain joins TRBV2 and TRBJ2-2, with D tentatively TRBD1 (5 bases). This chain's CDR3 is CASRQRRVLAGELFF. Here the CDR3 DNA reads TGTGCCAGCAGGCAACGCAGGGTATTGGCCGGGGAGCTGTTTTTT.